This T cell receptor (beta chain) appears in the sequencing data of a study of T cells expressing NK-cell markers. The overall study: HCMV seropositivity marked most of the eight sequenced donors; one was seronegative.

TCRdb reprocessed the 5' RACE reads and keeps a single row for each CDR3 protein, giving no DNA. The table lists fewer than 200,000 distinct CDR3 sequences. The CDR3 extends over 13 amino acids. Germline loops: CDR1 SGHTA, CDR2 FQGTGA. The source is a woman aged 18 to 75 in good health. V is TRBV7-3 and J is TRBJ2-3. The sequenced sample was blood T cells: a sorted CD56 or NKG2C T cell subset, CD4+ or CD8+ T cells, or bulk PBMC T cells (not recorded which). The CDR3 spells CASSLRPADTQYF.